The table lists the clone carrying this TCR beta chain with a few counts. Its antigen is as yet unknown. Trimming removed 3 bases from V and 6 bases from J; junction bases left unmatched: 8. There are 15 residues in the CDR3. Germline V gene sequence: CDR1 DFQATT, CDR2 SNEGSKA (reference sequence). The library targeted TCRbeta and was prepared with unique molecular identifiers. TCRdb redid the calling of the PCR reads with MiXCR, one entry per CDR3 protein. The repertoire consists of approximately 980,000 distinct CDR3 sequences, with about 29% occurring once and the leading ten covering 28%. This sample was taken from a study of T-cell reconstitution after alpha-beta-depleted transplantation in children. Regarding the study as a whole: T-cell numbers and diversity one year post-transplant derived largely from freshly generated T cells. Reportedly, roughly two months post-transplant, alpha-beta T cells arose from several hundred expanded graft clones. TCRbeta diversity was high at day 60 in some patients (a result of surviving recipient T cells and thymic progenitors).

The sequencing used PBMCs, mostly from graft donor cells, collected 360 days after TCRalphabeta/CD19-depleted stem cell transplant. The chain couples TRBV20-1 to TRBJ2-1; 10 bases are a match to TRBD2. The TCR sequence derives from a boy under two years old who had a stem cell transplant for SCID, so the T cells may come from the graft donor. This CDR3 reads CSASLAGARGNEQFF. In DNA form, the CDR3 reads TGCAGTGCTAGTCTAGCGGGGGCGCGTGGCAATGAGCAGTTCTTC.